These 8 T cell receptor beta chains were sequenced from one sample in a study of CD8+CD57+ T cells in acquired aplastic anemia. The study profiled TCR beta VDJ and CDR3 using genomic DNA as template. Via MiXCR, TCRdb re-called the reads, giving one row per CDR3 protein. The sample shows some 120,000 distinct CDR3 sequences, around 46% of them seen only once. Sequenced material: sorted CD4+, CD8+, or CD8+CD57+ T cells (not recorded which) from PBMCs. All receptors come from a human donor in good health, serving as a control.

This clonotype appeared many times. This sequence joins TRBV19 and TRBJ1-2, with a tentative D call TRBD1 (5 bases). The CDR3 sequence is 15 residues long. The V and J ends lost 6 bases and 4 bases respectively, with 18 bases between them. Per germline, CDR1 LNHDA and CDR2 SQIVND (reference sequence). CDR3 bases: TGTGCCAGTAGCTTTGGGGGATCGACCCCCTATGGCTACACCTTC. Amino acids: CASSFGGSTPYGYTF.

In this sample, this clonotype turned up many times. The chain links TRBV25-1 to TRBJ1-6; TRBD1 agrees at 7 bases. Trimming took 1 base from V and 5 from J; bases not matched to a gene: 2. Germline V lookup: CDR1 MGHDK, CDR2 SYGVNS. This CDR3 spans 15 amino acids. Written as DNA, the CDR3 is TGTGCCAGCAGTGAATTGCAGGGGGATAATTCACCCCTCCACTTT. Translated, it gives CASSELQGDNSPLHF.

The V call is TRBV19, the J call TRBJ2-7; 10 nucleotides align to TRBD1. The CDR3 runs 15 residues. J lost 3 bases, V lost 2 bases, and 4 bases had no gene match. In germline, CDR1 is LNHDA, CDR2 SQIVND (reference sequence). The CDR3 nucleotides are TGTGCCAGTAGTATATTTGGACAGGGGGACTACGAGCAGTACTTC. Translated, it gives CASSIFGQGDYEQYF.

This clonotype was counted a few times. This chain joins TRBV7-2 and TRBJ2-3; D may be TRBD1 (6 bases). Per the germline V gene, CDR1 is SGHTA and CDR2 is FQGNSA. Trimming removed 9 bases from V and 8 bases from J, with 9 bases in between. The CDR3 length is 10 residues. CDR3 nucleotide sequence: TGTGCCAGACTAGGGGGTACGCAGTATTTT. It codes for CARLGGTQYF.

In this sample, this clonotype turned up many times. The rearrangement links TRBV19 to TRBJ2-2; D remains ambiguous. This CDR3 is built from 13 residues. The V gene lost 5 bases and the J gene lost 3 bases, with 7 bases spanning the gap. Germline CDR1 LNHDA, CDR2 SQIVND (reference sequence). CDR3 sequence: CASSSQHTGELFF. CDR3 nucleotides: TGTGCCAGTAGTTCCCAACACACCGGGGAGCTGTTTTTT.

The chain carries TRBV5-1 and TRBJ2-1, with TRBD2 matching over 12 bases. The CDR3 is made up of 15 amino acids. V dropped 4 bases and J dropped 9; count of bases not matched to a gene: 8. Germline lookup yields CDR1 SGHRS and CDR2 YFSETQ. In DNA, the CDR3 is TGCGCCAGCAGCGAGGGGACTAGCGGGTGTAGTGAGCAGTTCTTC. Protein product: CASSEGTSGCSEQFF.

This chain links TRBV7-6 with TRBJ2-5, with 7 bases lining up with TRBD2. The germline gives CDR1 SGHVS, CDR2 FNYEAQ. J lost 4 bases, V lost 5 bases, and 4 bases had no gene match. The CDR3 consists of 13 residues. The CDR3 sequence: CASSPGRGETQYF. CDR3 nucleotide sequence: TGTGCCAGCAGCCCAGGGAGGGGAGAGACCCAGTACTTC.

Concerning this clonotype itself: A read error is likely, as this CDR3 ends without the conserved phenylalanine or tryptophan. The rearrangement joins TRBV9 to TRBJ2-5; the D is unclear. CDR1 SGDLS and CDR2 YYNGEE come from the germline V gene. The CDR3 totals 14 residues. V was cut by 5 bases and J by 2 bases, with 13 bases left in between. CDR3 nucleotide sequence: TGTGCCAGCAGTCCCCAGAGTATTCAAGAGACCCAGTACCTC. Protein sequence: CASSPQSIQETQYL.